Listed below are T cell receptor beta chains from one sample, sequenced in a study of early stage breast cancer tumors. Sequenced by immunoSEQ multiplex PCR; TCRdb stores in-frame clones only, minus some. The sample lists about 50,000 clones, about 80% occurring once. The specimen sequenced was blood. The origin of the receptors is a person younger than 45 with breast cancer. Each CDR3 is given with its conserved first and last residue. The D gene is left open where the match is weak. Not every row has a clone size; where given, it reads once, few, many or a size class.

clone_size: NA; j_call: TRBJ2-3; d_call: NA; v_call: TRBV11-2; cdr3_aa: CASSLGLNTFTDTQYF; cdr3_nt: TGTGCCAGCAGCTTAGGCTTGAATACCTTCACAGATACGCAGTATTTT
clone_size: once; j_call: TRBJ2-7; d_call: NA; v_call: TRBV2; cdr3_aa: CASNPEAYEQYF; cdr3_nt: TGTGCCAGCAACCCCGAGGCCTACGAGCAGTACTTC
clone_size: NA; j_call: TRBJ2-3; d_call: NA; v_call: TRBV5-4; cdr3_aa: CASSLDGGMVGDTQYF; cdr3_nt: TGTGCCAGCAGCTTGGACGGCGGGATGGTCGGAGATACGCAGTATTTT
clone_size: NA; j_call: TRBJ2-7; d_call: TRBD2; v_call: TRBV19; cdr3_aa: CASSIKIRGLAGVRSYEQYF; cdr3_nt: TGTGCCAGTAGTATAAAAATTAGAGGACTAGCGGGAGTGCGATCCTACGAGCAGTACTTC
clone_size: NA; j_call: TRBJ2-3; d_call: NA; v_call: TRBV29-1; cdr3_aa: CSVEGQVTDTQYF; cdr3_nt: TGCAGCGTTGAAGGCCAGGTGACAGATACGCAGTATTTT
clone_size: once; j_call: TRBJ2-1; d_call: NA; v_call: TRBV27; cdr3_aa: CASTLGDLNEQFF; cdr3_nt: TGTGCCAGCACCCTGGGGGACCTCAATGAGCAGTTCTTC
clone_size: few; j_call: TRBJ2-2; d_call: NA; v_call: TRBV7-7; cdr3_aa: CASSPSGPGELFF; cdr3_nt: TGTGCCAGCAGCCCTAGTGGTCCCGGGGAGCTGTTTTTT
clone_size: NA; j_call: TRBJ2-5; d_call: NA; v_call: TRBV27; cdr3_aa: CASSLQGSQETQYF; cdr3_nt: TGTGCCAGCAGTTTACAGGGGAGCCAAGAGACCCAGTACTTC
clone_size: NA; j_call: TRBJ2-7; d_call: NA; v_call: TRBV5-1; cdr3_aa: CASSLVEGYEQYF; cdr3_nt: TGCGCCAGCAGCTTGGTGGAGGGATACGAGCAGTACTTC
clone_size: NA; j_call: TRBJ1-1; d_call: TRBD1; v_call: TRBV15; cdr3_aa: CATSRETTGRTEAFF; cdr3_nt: TGTGCCACCAGCAGAGAAACGACAGGGCGGACTGAAGCTTTCTTT
clone_size: NA; j_call: TRBJ2-1; d_call: TRBD2; v_call: TRBV2; cdr3_aa: CASSARAGRANNEQFF; cdr3_nt: TGTGCCAGCAGTGCTCGGGCCGGGAGGGCGAACAATGAGCAGTTCTTC
clone_size: NA; j_call: TRBJ2-1; d_call: NA; v_call: TRBV11-2; cdr3_aa: CASSLIHEQFF; cdr3_nt: TGTGCCAGCAGCTTAATCCATGAGCAGTTCTTC
clone_size: NA; j_call: TRBJ1-1; d_call: NA; v_call: TRBV7-8; cdr3_aa: CASSLGTAVEAFF; cdr3_nt: TGTGCCAGCAGCCTCGGGACGGCGGTCGAAGCTTTCTTT
clone_size: NA; j_call: TRBJ1-1; d_call: NA; v_call: TRBV19; cdr3_aa: CASSADISEAFF; cdr3_nt: TGTGCCAGTAGTGCGGACATTAGTGAAGCTTTCTTT
clone_size: NA; j_call: TRBJ2-1; d_call: TRBD1; v_call: TRBV6-4; cdr3_aa: CASSERQGAYNEQFF; cdr3_nt: TGTGCCAGCAGTGAAAGGCAGGGGGCCTACAATGAGCAGTTCTTC
clone_size: NA; j_call: TRBJ2-5; d_call: NA; v_call: TRBV6-5; cdr3_aa: CASSPVGTAETQYF; cdr3_nt: TGTGCCAGCAGCCCCGTGGGGACGGCGGAGACCCAGTACTTC
clone_size: NA; j_call: TRBJ2-7; d_call: TRBD1; v_call: TRBV11-2; cdr3_aa: CASSLTGGGYEQYF; cdr3_nt: TGTGCCAGCAGCCTCACAGGGGGCGGATACGAGCAGTACTTC
clone_size: NA; j_call: TRBJ2-1; d_call: TRBD1; v_call: TRBV7-9; cdr3_aa: CASSQTGERRFF; cdr3_nt: TGTGCCAGCAGCCAAACAGGGGAGAGACGGTTCTTC
clone_size: NA; j_call: TRBJ2-1; d_call: NA; v_call: TRBV11-2; cdr3_aa: CASRPIRGIANEQFF; cdr3_nt: TGTGCCAGCAGACCAATTCGGGGGATCGCAAATGAGCAGTTCTTC
clone_size: NA; j_call: TRBJ1-5; d_call: NA; v_call: TRBV7-8; cdr3_aa: CASSLERGNQPQHF; cdr3_nt: TGTGCCAGCAGCTTAGAGAGAGGCAATCAGCCCCAGCATTTT
clone_size: NA; j_call: TRBJ1-2; d_call: NA; v_call: TRBV28; cdr3_aa: CASTQGNYGYTF; cdr3_nt: TGTGCCAGCACGCAGGGGAACTATGGCTACACCTTC
clone_size: NA; j_call: TRBJ2-7; d_call: TRBD2; v_call: TRBV6-1; cdr3_aa: CASSVTSGTSYEQYF; cdr3_nt: TGTGCCAGCAGTGTGACTAGCGGGACCTCCTACGAGCAGTACTTC
clone_size: NA; j_call: TRBJ2-3; d_call: NA; v_call: TRBV19; cdr3_aa: CASSIWQGTDTQYF; cdr3_nt: TGTGCCAGTAGTATCTGGCAGGGGACAGATACGCAGTATTTT
clone_size: NA; j_call: TRBJ1-1; d_call: TRBD1; v_call: TRBV11-3; cdr3_aa: CASSLGTANEAFF; cdr3_nt: TGTGCCAGCAGCTTGGGGACAGCGAATGAAGCTTTCTTT
clone_size: few; j_call: TRBJ1-5; d_call: NA; v_call: TRBV27; cdr3_aa: CASSLWGTGDQPQHF; cdr3_nt: TGTGCCAGCAGTTTGTGGGGAACCGGGGATCAGCCCCAGCATTTT
clone_size: NA; j_call: TRBJ1-2; d_call: NA; v_call: TRBV12-5; cdr3_aa: CASGLVEIYGYTF; cdr3_nt: TGTGCTAGTGGTTTGGTGGAAATTTATGGCTACACCTTC
clone_size: NA; j_call: TRBJ2-1; d_call: NA; v_call: TRBV5-1; cdr3_aa: CASSPMGPNSYNEQFF; cdr3_nt: TGCGCCAGCAGTCCCATGGGGCCGAACTCCTACAATGAGCAGTTCTTC
clone_size: NA; j_call: TRBJ1-1; d_call: NA; v_call: TRBV11-1; cdr3_aa: CASSLALNTEAFF; cdr3_nt: TGTGCCAGCAGCTTAGCTCTGAACACTGAAGCTTTCTTT
clone_size: NA; j_call: TRBJ2-7; d_call: TRBD1; v_call: TRBV5-1; cdr3_aa: CASSLTRQQGAVQYF; cdr3_nt: TGCGCCAGCAGCTTAACCCGCCAACAGGGGGCGGTCCAGTACTTC
clone_size: NA; j_call: TRBJ2-7; d_call: TRBD2; v_call: TRBV4-1; cdr3_aa: CASSQDLREGWNEQYF; cdr3_nt: TGCGCCAGCAGCCAAGATCTCCGGGAGGGTTGGAACGAGCAGTACTTC
clone_size: NA; j_call: TRBJ2-2; d_call: NA; v_call: TRBV11-2; cdr3_aa: CASSSRVTGELFF; cdr3_nt: TGTGCCAGCAGCTCTAGGGTAACCGGGGAGCTGTTTTTT
clone_size: NA; j_call: TRBJ2-3; d_call: TRBD2; v_call: TRBV9; cdr3_aa: CASSVEEGGRRTDTQYF; cdr3_nt: TGTGCCAGCAGCGTAGAGGAGGGAGGGAGAAGAACAGATACGCAGTATTTT
clone_size: once; j_call: TRBJ1-3; d_call: TRBD1; v_call: TRBV19; cdr3_aa: CASSLLGQGMISGNTIYF; cdr3_nt: TGTGCCAGTAGTTTGCTCGGACAGGGGATGATCTCTGGAAACACCATATATTTT
clone_size: NA; j_call: TRBJ1-1; d_call: NA; v_call: TRBV10-2; cdr3_aa: CASSGPGGRGFTMNTEAFF; cdr3_nt: TGCGCCAGCAGTGGCCCGGGAGGACGCGGTTTTACGATGAACACTGAAGCTTTCTTT
clone_size: NA; j_call: TRBJ2-2; d_call: TRBD2; v_call: TRBV7-9; cdr3_aa: CASSLGLAGGAGELFF; cdr3_nt: TGTGCCAGCAGCCTGGGACTAGCGGGCGGAGCTGGGGAGCTGTTTTTT
clone_size: NA; j_call: TRBJ2-1; d_call: TRBD2; v_call: TRBV6-6; cdr3_aa: CASTLTSGYNEQFF; cdr3_nt: TGTGCCAGCACCTTGACTAGCGGCTACAATGAGCAGTTCTTC
clone_size: NA; j_call: TRBJ2-1; d_call: TRBD2; v_call: TRBV30; cdr3_aa: CAWTGGGNEQFF; cdr3_nt: TGTGCCTGGACGGGGGGTGGCAATGAGCAGTTCTTC